Detailed here is one TCR beta chain. Sequenced by immunoSEQ multiplex PCR; TCRdb stores in-frame clones only, minus some. The sample has about 360,000 clones; around 86% are singletons. The sample is drawn from a study of blood T cell repertoires in COVID-19. As for the study in general: The origin of the acute and convalescent COVID-19 samples was the United States, Italy and Spain.

Trimming pared 5 bases from V and 4 bases from J, leaving 15 bases between. The length of the CDR3 is 14 residues. CDR1 and CDR2 (germline): MNHEY, SMNVEV (reference sequence). The clonotype was recovered from a human donor in a cohort sampled during active COVID-19. Sequences were obtained from peripheral blood. V usage is TRBV27 and J usage is TRBJ2-7; D is possibly TRBD1 (5 bases). The CDR3 sequence: CASSPSTVKYEQYF. The CDR3 region has the DNA TGTGCCAGCAGTCCCTCGACAGTTAAGTACGAGCAGTACTTC.